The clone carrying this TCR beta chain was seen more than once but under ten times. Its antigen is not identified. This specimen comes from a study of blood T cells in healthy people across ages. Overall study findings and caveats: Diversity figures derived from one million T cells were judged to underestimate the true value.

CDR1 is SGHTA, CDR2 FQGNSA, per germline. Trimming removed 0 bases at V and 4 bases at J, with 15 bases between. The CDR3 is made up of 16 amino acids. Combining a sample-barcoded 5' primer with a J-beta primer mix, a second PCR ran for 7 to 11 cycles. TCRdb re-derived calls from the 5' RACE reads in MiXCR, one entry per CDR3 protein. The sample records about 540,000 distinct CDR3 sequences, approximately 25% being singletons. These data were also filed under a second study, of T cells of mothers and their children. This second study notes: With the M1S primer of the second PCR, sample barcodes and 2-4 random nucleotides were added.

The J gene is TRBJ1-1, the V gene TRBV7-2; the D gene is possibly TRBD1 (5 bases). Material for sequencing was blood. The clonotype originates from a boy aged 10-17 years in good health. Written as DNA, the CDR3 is TGTGCCAGCAGCTTAGCGGGGTACGCGAGGGGCACTGAAGCTTTCTTT. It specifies CASSLAGYARGTEAFF. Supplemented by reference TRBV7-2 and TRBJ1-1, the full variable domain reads GAGVSQSPSNKVTEKGKDVELRCDPISGHTALYWYRQSLGQGLEFLIYFQGNSAPDKSGLPSDRFSAERTGGSVSTLTIQRTQQEDSAVYLCASSLAGYARGTEAFFGQGTRLTVV.